These 6 T cell receptor beta chains came from one sample sequenced in a study of T-cell reconstitution after alpha-beta-depleted transplantation in children. TCRbeta library preparation incorporated unique molecular identifiers. TCRdb processed the PCR reads anew with MiXCR; each CDR3 protein has one entry. The sample shows hundreds of thousands of distinct CDR3 sequences, roughly 17% of them seen only once. The material sequenced was PBMCs from the stem cell graft donor, taken from the stem cell graft. These receptors were obtained from a human donor who donated a stem cell graft to a child with acute myeloid leukemia.

CDR3 loop: CASSPLSGTEAFF. CDR3 coding DNA: TGTGCCAGCAGCCCGTTGTCAGGCACTGAAGCTTTCTTT. The chain joins TRBV7-9 to TRBJ1-1, with D uncertain. In germline, CDR1 is SEHNR, CDR2 FQNEAQ (reference sequence). CDR3 length: 13 amino acids. V was trimmed by 5 bases and J by 4 bases, leaving 11 bases between them.

The chain recombines TRBV10-3 with TRBJ2-1, with TRBD2 matching over 11 bases. CDR3 length: 14 amino acids. The junction had 10 bases not matched to a gene; V was cut back by 10 bases and J by 8 bases. CDR1 and CDR2 from the germline V gene are ENHRY and SYGVKD. This CDR3 reads CATHLAGGHDEQFF. The CDR3 DNA is TGTGCCACTCATCTAGCGGGGGGTCACGATGAGCAGTTCTTC.

The V call is TRBV7-8, the J call TRBJ2-5; 8 bases map to TRBD1. Germline V CDR1 and CDR2: SGHVS, FQNEAQ. After removal of 5 bases from V and 4 bases from J, the junction contained 9 bases not matched to a gene. This CDR3 is 15 amino acids long. This chain's CDR3 is CASSAWTGSVETQYF. CDR3 sequence (DNA): TGTGCCAGCAGCGCCTGGACAGGGAGCGTAGAGACCCAGTACTTC.

As concerns this clonotype: A much larger clone sits a single nucleotide away, making a read error possible. This chain connects TRBV7-3 to TRBJ1-6, with 9 bases matching TRBD1. In germline, CDR1 is SGHTA, CDR2 FQGTGA. The CDR3 runs to 14 residues. Losses at the gene ends were 8 bases for V and 7 bases for J; bases not matched to a gene: 6. The CDR3 region is CASCPTGGNSPLHF. The CDR3 DNA follows: TGTGCCAGCTGCCCAACAGGGGGCAATTCACCCCTCCACTTT.

The CDR3 sequence: CAISEVGTQNIQYF. DNA of the CDR3: TGTGCCATCAGTGAGGTCGGGACTCAAAACATTCAGTACTTC. The chain is built from TRBV10-3 and TRBJ2-4; TRBD2 might be the D (6 bases). The germline V gene encodes CDR1 ENHRY and CDR2 SYGVKD. The CDR3 is 14 amino acids. V was clipped by 2 bases and J by 5 bases, with 10 bases between them.

This clonotype came up many times. The gene calls are TRBV29-1 and TRBJ2-2, with a tentative D call TRBD1 (6 bases). V was pared by 6 bases and J by 5 bases, with 13 bases between. Germline V gene data show CDR1 as SQVTM and CDR2 as ANQGSEA. This CDR3 has 13 residues. The CDR3 nucleotides read TGCAGCGTCGCACAGGGATTGACCGGGGAGCTGTTTTTT. Its protein product is CSVAQGLTGELFF.